The clone carrying this T cell receptor beta chain was seen more than once but under ten times. What it binds is not known. The CDR3 runs to 17 residues. V lost 2 bases and J 2 bases, leaving 18 bases between the germline ends. Germline V CDR1 and CDR2: ENHRY, SYGVKD. TCRdb processed the reads anew with MiXCR; each CDR3 protein has one entry. The sample includes around 310,000 distinct CDR3 sequences, about 29% of them seen just once. The entry originates in a study of T cell repertoires in cytomegalovirus infection. This chain links TRBV10-3 with TRBJ1-2, with a weak D call TRBD1 (6 bases). This TCR derives from a human donor in good health (CMV status not recorded). Some clones in this sample may be carry-over from other donors' samples. The sample consisted of cultured PBMCs, taken from culture after CMV antigen stimulation. CDR3 nucleotides: TGTGCCATCAGTGAGCCAACGGTGGGGAGGGGGAACTATGGCTACACCTTC. It encodes CAISEPTVGRGNYGYTF.